These 24 T cell receptor beta chains were all obtained from the same sample, sequenced in a study of CD8+ T cells in alopecia areata. After isolation, RNA underwent reverse transcription to generate cDNA as the sequencing template. Clones were read by immunoSEQ multiplex PCR, and TCRdb kept only the in-frame ones, dropping some. This sample has about 220,000 clones, with 50% to 60% found just once. Treatment meaning: oral pan-JAK inhibitor, 5-10 mg twice daily. Sequencing was performed on CD4+ T cells sorted from blood, taken at week 4, from a patient treated with tofacitinib. The receptors stem from a human donor with alopecia areata.

V and J are TRBV25-1 and TRBJ1-2; D is possibly TRBD1 (5 bases). This CDR3 is 14 amino acids long. V shed 1 base and J shed 4 bases, with 10 bases lying between them. The germline V gene has CDR1 MGHDK and CDR2 SYGVNS. The CDR3 DNA reads TGTGCCAGCAGTGAATCGGCAGGGATCTATGGCTACACCTTC. This translates into CASSESAGIYGYTF.

The chain recombines TRBV15 with TRBJ2-6; TRBD1 or TRBD2 may be the D gene (6 bases each). Germline CDR1 LNHNV, CDR2 YYDKDF (reference sequence). The CDR3 totals 18 residues. V lost 3 bases and J lost 2, with 17 bases in between. The CDR3 DNA is TGTGCCACCAGCAGTGTTCCGGGGGCGCATACTGGGGCCAACGTCCTGACTTTC. Its translation is CATSSVPGAHTGANVLTF. The entire variable domain, with the rest obtained from reference TRBV15 and TRBJ2-6, is as follows: DAMVIQNPRYQVTQFGKPVTLSCSQTLNHNVMYWYQQKSSQAPKLLFHYYDKDFNNEADTPDNFQSRRPNTSFCFLDIRSPGLGDTAMYLCATSSVPGAHTGANVLTFGAGSRLTVL.

V is TRBV4-1 and J is TRBJ1-2; TRBD1 is a possible D gene (5 bases). The CDR3 runs to 13 residues. CDR1 is MGHRA, CDR2 YSYEKL, per germline. The V end lost 2 bases, the J end lost 7 bases, and 11 bases lay between the germline ends. This CDR3 reads CASSQSGYSGYTF. The DNA of the CDR3 is TGCGCCAGCAGCCAATCAGGGTATTCTGGCTACACCTTC.

This clone was detected only once. The genes are TRBV4-1 and TRBJ1-2, with D maybe TRBD1 (6 bases). Germline V gene data show CDR1 as MGHRA and CDR2 as YSYEKL. The CDR3 contains 13 residues. Trimming stripped 4 bases from V and 6 bases from J, with 12 bases between. CDR3 coding DNA: TGCGCCAGCAGCCCCCGACCAGGGGATGGCTACACCTTC. As protein: CASSPRPGDGYTF.

The J gene is TRBJ1-6, the V gene TRBV7-9, with D unclear. This CDR3 spans 13 amino acids. V lost 5 bases, J lost 7 bases, and 9 bases lay in between. Per the germline V gene, CDR1 is SEHNR and CDR2 is FQNEAQ (reference sequence). CDR3 protein: CASSDVQNSPLHF. In DNA, the CDR3 is TGTGCCAGCAGCGACGTCCAGAATTCACCCCTCCACTTT. Using reference TRBV7-9 and TRBJ1-6 for the parts outside the CDR3, the full variable domain is DTGVSQNPRHKITKRGQNVTFRCDPISEHNRLYWYRQTLGQGPEFLTYFQNEAQLEKSRLLSDRFSAERPKGSFSTLEIQRTEQGDSAMYLCASSDVQNSPLHFGNGTRLTVT.

The chain carries TRBV18 and TRBJ2-5; no reliable D call. The germline V gene encodes CDR1 KGHSH and CDR2 LQKENI. V dropped 0 bases and J dropped 5 bases, with 7 bases sitting between them. The CDR3 consists of 13 residues. CDR3 in amino acids: CASSPPNGETQYF. The CDR3 nucleotides read TGTGCCAGCTCACCACCGAACGGGGAGACCCAGTACTTC.

The chain combines TRBV12-5 with TRBJ1-5, with 10 bases fitting TRBD1. Germline V CDR1 and CDR2: LGHNT, FRNRAP. The CDR3 spans 16 residues. Trimming cost V 0 bases and J 6 bases; bases outside gene matches: 5. The CDR3 DNA follows: TGTGCTAGTGGTTTGGTGGTTGGGACAGGGGTTCAGCCCCAGCATTTT. The encoded protein is CASGLVVGTGVQPQHF.

This clone came up a few times. The CDR3 region is CASSSHLAGGREQFF. The CDR3 DNA is TGTGCCAGCAGCTCGCACCTAGCGGGGGGGCGTGAGCAGTTCTTC. This sequence joins TRBV7-2 and TRBJ2-1, with 12 bases identical to TRBD2. The germline V gene has CDR1 SGHTA and CDR2 FQGNSA. The junction had 7 bases not matched to a gene; V was cut back by 4 bases and J by 9 bases. CDR3 length equals 15 residues.

The table lists this clone with a count of one. The chain combines TRBV5-1 with TRBJ2-3; 8 positions agree with TRBD1. Trimming cost V 0 bases and J 4 bases; bases outside gene matches: 7. Germline values: CDR1 SGHRS, CDR2 YFSETQ. The CDR3 has 16 residues. In DNA, the CDR3 is TGCGCCAGCAGCTTGGGGACAGGGATCGTTTCAGATACGCAGTATTTT. Translated: CASSLGTGIVSDTQYF.

CDR3 in DNA: TGTGCCAGCAAAAATCGAGGGGTTCTCTCAGATACGCAGTATTTT. Protein product: CASKNRGVLSDTQYF. The V gene is TRBV6-5, the J gene TRBJ2-3; possibly TRBD1 or TRBD2 for D (5 bases each). The CDR3 covers 15 residues. Trimming pared 7 bases from V and 4 bases from J, leaving 18 bases between. The germline V gene has CDR1 MNHEY and CDR2 SVGAGI.

This chain connects TRBV27 to TRBJ2-5; no firm D call. CDR1 MNHEY and CDR2 SMNVEV come from the germline V gene (reference sequence). Trimming left V 5 bases short and J 7 bases short, with 11 bases between. The CDR3 has 12 residues. The CDR3 region has the DNA TGTGCCAGCAGTCCCTCAGGCGGGACCCAGTACTTC. Translating gives CASSPSGGTQYF.

The chain employs TRBV30 and TRBJ1-2, with a weak D call TRBD1 (5 bases). Germline V gene lookup returns CDR1 GTSNPN and CDR2 SVGIG (reference sequence). This CDR3 has 14 amino acids. The V end lost 0 bases, the J end lost 5 bases, and 13 bases lay between the germline ends. CDR3 protein: CAWSVQTGAYGYTF. CDR3 sequence (DNA): TGTGCCTGGAGTGTACAAACAGGAGCTTATGGCTACACCTTC.

The CDR3 is CASSPPGQGWAQPQHF. CDR3 sequence (DNA): TGTGCCAGCTCACCCCCGGGACAGGGATGGGCTCAGCCCCAGCATTTT. The V gene is TRBV18, the J gene TRBJ1-5, with 9 bases that match TRBD1. The germline gives CDR1 KGHSH, CDR2 LQKENI. Trimming at V came to 3 bases and at J to 6 bases, leaving 9 bases not matched to a gene. The CDR3 totals 16 residues.

The chain combines TRBV15 with TRBJ2-1, with 8 bases matching TRBD1. The CDR3 contains 16 residues. J gave up 7 bases and V 1 base, and 9 bases lay outside the gene matches. The V gene's germline CDR1 is LNHNV and CDR2 YYDKDF (reference sequence). CDR3 residues: CATSRGTGQGTNEQFF. The CDR3 DNA follows: TGTGCCACCAGCAGAGGGACCGGACAGGGAACGAATGAGCAGTTCTTC.

This clone was recorded a few times. The V gene is TRBV28, the J gene TRBJ2-7; the match to TRBD1 covers 7 bases. The CDR3 is 13 residues long. The ends lost 5 bases at V and 5 bases at J; junction bases unmatched: 6. The germline V gene has CDR1 MDHEN and CDR2 SYDVKM. The CDR3 is CASSHSDRDEQYF. The DNA for the CDR3 is TGTGCCAGCAGTCACTCAGACAGGGACGAGCAGTACTTC.

The rearrangement links TRBV5-1 to TRBJ2-1; D is unclear. V was cut by 5 bases and J by 8 bases, with 11 bases left in between. CDR3 length: 12 residues. Germline loops: CDR1 SGHRS, CDR2 YFSETQ. The CDR3 spells CASRQPLDEQFF. The CDR3 region has the DNA TGCGCCAGCAGACAACCCCTGGATGAGCAGTTCTTC.

Ten or more counts support this clone. V gene TRBV9 combines with J gene TRBJ1-5; 10 nucleotides match TRBD1. The CDR3 sequence is 16 residues long. The J segment lost 5 bases and the V segment lost 3 bases, leaving 8 bases of the junction unmatched. Germline assignment: CDR1 SGDLS and CDR2 YYNGEE. The CDR3 sequence is CASSADPGTGDQPQHF. In DNA form, the CDR3 reads TGTGCCAGCAGCGCAGATCCCGGGACAGGGGATCAGCCCCAGCATTTT.

This chain uses TRBV10-3 with TRBJ2-6; a possible D gene is TRBD2 (5 bases). In germline, CDR1 is ENHRY, CDR2 SYGVKD. The V end was cut by 8 bases, the J end by 1 base, with 9 bases between. CDR3 size: 14 residues. The CDR3 sequence: CAIQSGSGANVLTF. The CDR3 DNA reads as TGTGCCATCCAGTCGGGATCTGGGGCCAACGTCCTGACTTTC.

This clone was observed a handful of times. The V gene is TRBV2, the J gene TRBJ1-1; no definite D call. Between the trimmed V and J ends, which lost 6 bases and 1 base, there was a span of 9 bases. This CDR3 region has 13 residues. The V gene's germline CDR1 is SNHLY and CDR2 FYNNEI. The CDR3 sequence: CASRVGTNTEAFF. The CDR3 DNA is TGTGCCAGCAGGGTCGGAACGAACACTGAAGCTTTCTTT. Together with reference TRBV2 and TRBJ1-1, the CDR3 gives the full variable domain: EPEVTQTPSHQVTQMGQEVILRCVPISNHLYFYWYRQILGQKVEFLVSFYNNEISEKSEIFDDQFSVERPDGSNFTLKIRSTKLEDSAMYFCASRVGTNTEAFFGQGTRLTVV.

The chain employs TRBV4-3 and TRBJ1-3; tentatively, D is TRBD1 (5 bases). Germline values: CDR1 LGHNA, CDR2 YSLEER. The germline V and J ends were trimmed by 3 bases and 2 bases, with 8 bases remaining between them. The CDR3 is 14 amino acids. The CDR3 is CASSHGGAGNTIYF. CDR3 coding DNA: TGCGCCAGCAGCCATGGGGGGGCTGGAAACACCATATATTTT.

In its sample, this clone was seen many times. The chain combines TRBV19 with TRBJ1-5, with 12 bases identical to TRBD1. V lost 4 bases, J lost 5 bases, and 6 bases stayed unmatched. The CDR3 extends over 16 amino acids. Germline V gene lookup returns CDR1 LNHDA and CDR2 SQIVND (reference sequence). CDR3 protein: CASSTRDRGLYQPQHF. The CDR3 region has the DNA TGTGCCAGTAGTACCCGGGACAGGGGGCTATATCAGCCCCAGCATTTT. Variable domain in full (rest from reference TRBV19 and TRBJ1-5): DGGITQSPKYLFRKEGQNVTLSCEQNLNHDAMYWYRQDPGQGLRLIYYSQIVNDFQKGDIAEGYSVSREKKESFPLTVTSAQKNPTAFYLCASSTRDRGLYQPQHFGDGTRLSIL.

V usage is TRBV6-6 and J usage is TRBJ2-7; perhaps TRBD1 as D (5 bases). CDR1 MNHNY and CDR2 SVGAGI come from the germline V gene (reference sequence). V lost 4 bases to trimming and J lost 4 bases, with 8 bases between them. The CDR3 is 12 amino acids. The CDR3 protein is CASSSQGYEQYF. The CDR3 nucleotides read TGTGCCAGCAGTTCGCAGGGTTACGAGCAGTACTTC.

This clone has a handful of counts. Different DNA sequences within this sample yield the same CDR3. The chain carries TRBV4-3 and TRBJ2-1; TRBD2 aligns across 7 bases. Germline V lookup: CDR1 LGHNA, CDR2 YSLEER. The CDR3 is 15 amino acids. V shed 3 bases, J shed 5 bases, and the junction held 7 bases outside the gene matches. This chain's CDR3 is CASSQPTGTNNEQFF. As DNA, the CDR3 is TGCGCCAGCAGCCAGCCAACCGGGACTAACAATGAGCAGTTCTTC.

This chain connects TRBV5-1 to TRBJ1-2, with D hard to call. Trimming shortened V by 4 bases and J by 5 bases, and 12 bases separated the two germline ends. CDR3 length: 13 amino acids. CDR1 is SGHRS and CDR2 is YFSETQ in the germline V gene. The CDR3 region is CASSPGWGYGYTF. The CDR3 DNA reads as TGCGCCAGCAGCCCGGGTTGGGGTTATGGCTACACCTTC.